This T cell receptor (beta chain) is drawn from a study of spatial heterogeneity in lung cancer. Study overall: Samples were obtained from about 75 donors, all untreated early-stage non-small cell lung cancer patients. When available, follow-up PBMC samples taken a median of roughly two years after resection were sequenced.

The time point was: blood at routine non-recurrence follow-up after resection. The CDR3 is 15 amino acids. Germline-derived CDR1 and CDR2 are DFQATT and SNEGSKA (reference sequence). Germline trimming cut 5 bases from V and 2 bases from J; bases unmatched to any gene: 7. There are many counts of this clonotype. A single record per CDR3 protein comes from TCRdb applying MiXCR to the 5' RACE reads. This sample yields 25,000 to 35,000 distinct CDR3 sequences, of which about 10% are seen a single time; roughly 30% belongs to the top ten. The sequenced sample was PBMCs, obtained at follow-up. The genes are TRBV20-1 and TRBJ2-3; 10 bases are a match to TRBD1. This receptor was identified in a female donor with early-stage non-small cell lung cancer. Written as DNA, the CDR3 is TGCAGTGCTGTTCCGGGACAGGGGTACACAGATACGCAGTATTTT. It yields the protein CSAVPGQGYTDTQYF.